These T cell receptor beta chains were read from a single sample in a study of lymphopenia after photon versus proton radiotherapy. The protocol was immunoSEQ multiplex PCR, while the TCRdb copy is restricted to in-frame clones and leaves out a portion. This table holds around 22,000 clones, 84% found once. The sequencing here drew on peripheral blood, taken from a patient treated with photon-based radiotherapy. The receptors come from a man in his forties with gastric cancer. Both conserved end residues are part of each CDR3. The D gene is left open where the match is weak. For some rows the clone size is stated as once, few or many, or as a class when expanded; others skip it.

>TRBD1|TRBV28|.|TRBJ2-1
TGTGCCAGCAGTTCAAGGGGACAGGGGGACTACAATGAGCAGTTCTTC
CASSSRGQGDYNEQFF
>.|TRBV2|hyperexpanded|TRBJ2-3
TGTGCCAGCAGCGGGGGCACAGATACGCAGTATTTT
CASSGGTDTQYF
>TRBD1|TRBV6-7|.|TRBJ1-2
TGTGCCGCCAGGGGGGGGATGTATGGCTACACCTTC
CAARGGMYGYTF
>.|TRBV11-2|once|TRBJ1-3
TGTGCCAGCAACCGGGGCTCTGGAAACACCATATATTTT
CASNRGSGNTIYF
>.|TRBV29-1|few|TRBJ1-1
TGCAGCGTTGATTTGGGCACTGAAGCTTTCTTT
CSVDLGTEAFF
>TRBD2|TRBV30|.|TRBJ2-5
TGTGCCTGGAGTTCGAGCGGGGCCGAAGAGACCCAGTACTTC
CAWSSSGAEETQYF
>TRBD1|TRBV5-6|.|TRBJ2-5
TGTGCCAGCAGCCAGTGGGACAGTTTGGCCCAGTACTTC
CASSQWDSLAQYF
>.|TRBV6-1|.|TRBJ1-2
TGTGCCAGCAGTGAAGCTACGGACAGACACTATGGCTACACCTTC
CASSEATDRHYGYTF
>TRBD1|TRBV7-2|.|TRBJ1-1
TGTGCCAGCAGCTTATCACCGGGACAGGGGAACACTGAAGCTTTCTTT
CASSLSPGQGNTEAFF
>.|TRBV4-1|.|TRBJ1-5
TGCGCCAGCAGCCAAGGGGAGGGGGGGCTAAGGGGCAATCAGCCCCAGCATTTT
CASSQGEGGLRGNQPQHF